This T cell receptor beta chain was captured by sequencing in a study of blood T cell repertoires in COVID-19. The wider study: Collection of acute and convalescent COVID-19 samples took place in the United States, Italy and Spain. T cells, B-cell-depleted T cells, or PBMCs provided the cDNA or gDNA that served as material.

As originally analysed: Amplification with reference gene primers provided the estimates of nucleated cell counts. Produced via immunoSEQ multiplex PCR; TCRdb's table is partial and in-frame only. D and trimming come from the DNA, and the V and J calls and clone size come from that table. The table records approximately 70,000 clones, around 89% of them present only once. The CDR3 covers 17 residues. Trimming cost V 5 bases and J 4 bases; bases outside gene matches: 15. From germline, CDR1 is MDHEN and CDR2 SYDVKM. This chain links TRBV28 with TRBJ2-3; TRBD2 aligns across 7 bases. The sequence was collected from a human donor in a cohort sampled during active COVID-19. The material sequenced was peripheral blood. In DNA, the CDR3 is TGTGCCAGCAGTGCGTATGGGGGAGGGAGGATAGCAGATACGCAGTATTTT. Protein product: CASSAYGGGRIADTQYF.